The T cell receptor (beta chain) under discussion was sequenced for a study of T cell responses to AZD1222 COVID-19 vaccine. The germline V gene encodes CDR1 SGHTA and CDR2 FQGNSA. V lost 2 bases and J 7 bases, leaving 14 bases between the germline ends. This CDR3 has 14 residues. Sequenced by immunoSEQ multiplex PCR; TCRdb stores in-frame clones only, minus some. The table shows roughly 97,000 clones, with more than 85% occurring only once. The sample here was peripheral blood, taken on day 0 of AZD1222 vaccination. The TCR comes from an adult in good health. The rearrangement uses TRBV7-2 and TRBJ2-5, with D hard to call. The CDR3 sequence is CASSLNRRRGTQYF. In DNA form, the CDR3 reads TGTGCCAGCAGCTTAAACAGAAGGCGAGGGACCCAGTACTTC.